Presented here are 3 T cell receptor beta chains from one specimen sequenced in a study of T cell repertoires in cytomegalovirus infection. TCRdb fed the reads into MiXCR, producing one record per CDR3 protein. This table has about 180,000 distinct CDR3 sequences, about 15% appearing once. The sequenced sample consisted of CD8+ T cells from PBMCs. The source of these receptors is a human donor in good health (CMV status not recorded). Some clones in this sample may be carry-over from other donors' samples.

V usage is TRBV27 and J usage is TRBJ1-3; the D gene is possibly TRBD1 (5 bases). The CDR3 runs 17 residues. Germline CDR1 and CDR2: MNHEY and SMNVEV (reference sequence). The V end was cut by 4 bases, the J end by 1 base, with 17 bases between. CDR3 nucleotide sequence: TGTGCCAGCAGTTCCTTCCCGGAGGGGCCTTCTGGAAACACCATATATTTT. Its translation is CASSSFPEGPSGNTIYF.

This clonotype appeared a few times. The chain employs TRBV7-2 and TRBJ2-7; D uncertain. Trimming shortened V by 2 bases and J by 0 bases, and 5 bases separated the two germline ends. The CDR3 length is 13 residues. In germline, CDR1 is SGHTA, CDR2 FQGNSA. The CDR3: CASSLPSSYEQYF. CDR3 DNA sequence: TGTGCCAGCAGCTTACCCAGCTCCTACGAGCAGTACTTC. Variable domain in full (rest from reference TRBV7-2 and TRBJ2-7): GAGVSQSPSNKVTEKGKDVELRCDPISGHTALYWYRQSLGQGLEFLIYFQGNSAPDKSGLPSDRFSAERTGGSVSTLTIQRTQQEDSAVYLCASSLPSSYEQYFGPGTRLTVT.

The rearrangement joins TRBV12-3 or TRBV12-4 to TRBJ2-3, with TRBD1 as a possible D gene (5 bases). V lost 4 bases to trimming and J lost 9 bases, with 14 bases between them. The CDR3 totals 13 residues. The CDR3 region is CASSSQGPSTQYF. The DNA for the CDR3 is TGTGCCAGCAGTTCGCAGGGCCCCTCCACGCAGTATTTT.